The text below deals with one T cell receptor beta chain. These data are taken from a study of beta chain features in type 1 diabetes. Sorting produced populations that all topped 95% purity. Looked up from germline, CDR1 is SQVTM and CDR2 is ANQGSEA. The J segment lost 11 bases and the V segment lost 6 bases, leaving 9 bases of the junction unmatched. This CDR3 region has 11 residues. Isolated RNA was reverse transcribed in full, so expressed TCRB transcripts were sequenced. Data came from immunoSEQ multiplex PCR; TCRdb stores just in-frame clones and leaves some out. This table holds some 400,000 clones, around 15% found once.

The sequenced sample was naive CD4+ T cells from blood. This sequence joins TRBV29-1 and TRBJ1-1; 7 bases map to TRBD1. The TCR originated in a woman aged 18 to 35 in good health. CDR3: CSVRTGVQAFF. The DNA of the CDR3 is TGCAGCGTCAGGACAGGAGTGCAGGCTTTCTTT.